Listed here are 21 T cell receptor beta chains from one sample, sequenced in a study of cytomegalovirus exposure and HLA in healthy donors. Primers for the PCR totalled 60 Vbeta and 13 Jbeta. This table comes from immunoSEQ multiplex PCR, and its TCRdb copy is limited to in-frame clones, with some not included. Its listing shows about 200,000 clones. The sample consisted of PBMCs. The receptors were gathered from a girl under 10 years old in good health and CMV-seropositive.

As DNA, the CDR3 is TGTGCCAGCGGGGCGGGAGTGTCGGTGACCCAGTACTTC. Residues: CASGAGVSVTQYF. The chain joins TRBV27 to TRBJ2-5; 7 bases line up with TRBD2. Germline CDR1 is MNHEY and CDR2 is SMNVEV (reference sequence). The CDR3 sequence is 13 residues long. After removal of 8 bases from V and 7 bases from J, the junction contained 10 bases not matched to a gene.

The V gene is TRBV4-2, the J gene TRBJ1-1; no clear D gene. The CDR3 is made up of 15 amino acids. The germline V gene encodes CDR1 LGHNA and CDR2 YNFKEQ. Trimming removed 0 bases from V and 1 base from J, with 9 bases in between. CDR3 sequence: CASSQDSPKNTEAFF. For the CDR3, the DNA is TGTGCCAGCAGCCAAGATTCCCCCAAGAACACTGAAGCTTTCTTT.

This chain joins TRBV25-1 and TRBJ1-1, with D perhaps TRBD1 (5 bases). Trimming pared 3 bases from V and 3 bases from J, leaving 5 bases between. The CDR3 consists of 12 residues. In germline, CDR1 is MGHDK, CDR2 SYGVNS. CDR3 amino acids: CASSDRDTEAFF. DNA for the CDR3: TGTGCCAGCAGTGACAGGGACACTGAAGCTTTCTTT.

The chain couples TRBV11-2 to TRBJ2-5; a weak D match, TRBD2 (5 bases). TRBJ2-7 matches the DNA end more closely, so the J call is doubtful. This CDR3 has 14 residues. CDR1 is SGHAT and CDR2 is FQNNGV in the germline V gene. Here the CDR3 reads CASSFRVEGYEQYF. The CDR3 DNA is TGTGCCAGCAGCTTTAGGGTAGAGGGCTACGAGCAGTACTTC.

This chain joins TRBV29-1 and TRBJ2-7; D is unclear. Germline lookup yields CDR1 SQVTM and CDR2 ANQGSEA. The CDR3 runs 11 residues. Trimming stripped 3 bases from V and 3 bases from J, with 6 bases between. The CDR3 sequence: CSVDDNYEQYF. In nucleotides, the CDR3 is TGCAGCGTTGACGACAACTACGAGCAGTACTTC.

Remarks on this clone: The sample contains more than one DNA sequence encoding this CDR3. The chain employs TRBV28 and TRBJ2-3; TRBD2 might be the D (7 bases). With 3 bases removed from V and 1 base from J, the gap between germline ends came to 11 bases. Germline V CDR1 and CDR2: MDHEN, SYDVKM. CDR3 length: 15 amino acids. The CDR3 nucleotides read TGTGCCAGCAGTTTGGGGCGGGGGCGCACAGATACGCAGTATTTT. Translating it yields CASSLGRGRTDTQYF.

The rearrangement uses TRBV6-4 and TRBJ2-7; D is undetermined. The CDR3 runs to 15 residues. V lost 5 bases to trimming and J lost 2 bases, with 16 bases between them. Germline CDR1 reads MRHNA; CDR2 reads SNTAGT. CDR3 DNA: TGTGCCAGCAGTCCCGACGGAGCTCTAACCTACGAGCAGTACTTC. It yields the protein CASSPDGALTYEQYF.

This chain links TRBV28 with TRBJ1-2; D unresolved. Looked up from germline, CDR1 is MDHEN and CDR2 is SYDVKM. CDR3 length: 14 amino acids. V was cut by 4 bases and J by 8 bases, with 17 bases left in between. The CDR3 coding sequence is TGTGCCAGCAGTTACGAGACCGGACTCAAAGGCTACACCTTC. This encodes CASSYETGLKGYTF.

The V and J genes are TRBV7-9 and TRBJ1-2; weak D call: TRBD1 (5 bases). Germline lookup yields CDR1 SEHNR and CDR2 FQNEAQ (reference sequence). The CDR3 covers 12 residues. Trimming took 3 bases from V and 8 from J, leaving 10 bases between them. This chain's CDR3 is CASSFQGLGYTF. The CDR3 DNA follows: TGTGCCAGCAGCTTTCAGGGTTTGGGCTACACCTTC. Filled out from reference TRBV7-9 and TRBJ1-2, the complete variable domain reads DTGVSQNPRHKITKRGQNVTFRCDPISEHNRLYWYRQTLGQGPEFLTYFQNEAQLEKSRLLSDRFSAERPKGSFSTLEIQRTEQGDSAMYLCASSFQGLGYTFGSGTRLTVV.

CDR3 sequence (DNA): TGTGCCAGCAGCCCACATCTCTCTGGAAACACCATATATTTT. Translation: CASSPHLSGNTIYF. The chain employs TRBV6-6 and TRBJ1-3; D is ambiguous. V gave up 6 bases and J gave up 0 bases, with 9 bases separating them. Looked up from germline, CDR1 is MNHNY and CDR2 is SVGAGI (reference sequence). This CDR3 is built from 14 residues.

The chain is built from TRBV6-1 and TRBJ2-7, with TRBD1 as a possible D gene (6 bases). The germline CDR1 and CDR2 sequences are MNHNS and SASEGT. V lost 4 bases and J 4 bases, leaving 14 bases between the germline ends. The CDR3 consists of 14 residues. The chain's CDR3 is CASSARTDRYEQYF. CDR3 nucleotides: TGTGCCAGCAGTGCTCGGACAGACCGGTACGAGCAGTACTTC.

The V and J genes are TRBV6-5 and TRBJ2-1, with D possibly being TRBD1 (6 bases). The CDR3 totals 14 residues. V dropped 0 bases and J dropped 6 bases, with 9 bases sitting between them. Per germline, CDR1 MNHEY and CDR2 SVGAGI. For the CDR3, the DNA is TGTGCCAGCAGTTACTCTAGGGGGTCCAATGAGCAGTTCTTC. Its protein is CASSYSRGSNEQFF.

The chain carries TRBV5-1 and TRBJ1-1; D unclear. V was shortened by 0 bases and J by 1 base, with 10 bases between the two germline ends. The length of the CDR3 is 15 residues. Germline-derived CDR1 and CDR2 are SGHRS and YFSETQ. Written as DNA, the CDR3 is TGCGCCAGCAGCTTGGGGGCAGGCTCGAACACTGAAGCTTTCTTT. It codes for CASSLGAGSNTEAFF.

The rearrangement uses TRBV11-2 and TRBJ1-5, with a tentative D call TRBD1 (6 bases). Germline V lookup: CDR1 SGHAT, CDR2 FQNNGV. The CDR3 extends over 15 amino acids. V was pared by 3 bases and J by 1 base, with 10 bases between. In DNA form, the CDR3 reads TGTGCCAGCAGCTTCAGCAGGGGCAGCAATCAGCCCCAGCATTTT. This gives the protein CASSFSRGSNQPQHF.

The V gene is TRBV9, the J gene TRBJ1-2, with a tentative D call TRBD1 (6 bases). There are 17 residues in the CDR3. The germline V gene encodes CDR1 SGDLS and CDR2 YYNGEE. V was clipped by 0 bases and J by 7 bases, with 22 bases between them. CDR3 bases: TGTGCCAGCAGCGTAGGGGATCTCAGGGGAGTGATCAGTGGCTACACCTTC. Amino acids: CASSVGDLRGVISGYTF.

V is TRBV27 and J is TRBJ2-1; 9 bases agree with TRBD1. V was clipped by 7 bases and J by 8 bases; unmatched bases: 12. CDR3 length: 15 residues. Germline V gene sequence: CDR1 MNHEY, CDR2 SMNVEV (reference sequence). The CDR3 nucleotides are TGTGCCAGCATCCAAGGGGGACAGGGTATGGATGAGCAGTTCTTC. It specifies CASIQGGQGMDEQFF.

The chain joins TRBV18 to TRBJ2-3, with 9 positions matching TRBD1. The CDR3 sequence is 15 residues long. The J segment lost 2 bases and the V segment lost 6 bases, leaving 6 bases of the junction unmatched. Germline V gene lookup returns CDR1 KGHSH and CDR2 LQKENI. The CDR3 bases are TGTGCCAGCTCCCGGGACAGGGTGGCCACAGATACGCAGTATTTT. Protein product: CASSRDRVATDTQYF.

The rearrangement joins TRBV18 to TRBJ2-3; D is ambiguous. The CDR3 contains 14 residues. V lost 1 base and J lost 1, with 6 bases in between. Germline CDR1 KGHSH, CDR2 LQKENI. In DNA, the CDR3 is TGTGCCAGCTCACCACGGCAGGGCACAGATACGCAGTATTTT. This gives the protein CASSPRQGTDTQYF.

The rearrangement links TRBV7-9 to TRBJ2-3; 11 bases align to TRBD2. Looked up from germline, CDR1 is SEHNR and CDR2 is FQNEAQ (reference sequence). The CDR3 consists of 16 residues. The J segment lost 3 bases and the V segment lost 1 base, leaving 3 bases of the junction unmatched. Here the CDR3 reads CASSLGSGRGTDTQYF. For the CDR3, the DNA is TGTGCCAGCAGCTTAGGTAGCGGGAGGGGGACAGATACGCAGTATTTT.

The V and J genes are TRBV2 and TRBJ2-5; TRBD1 might be the D (6 bases). Germline assignment: CDR1 SNHLY and CDR2 FYNNEI. This CDR3 contains 14 residues. V was shortened by 8 bases and J by 1 base, with 14 bases between the two germline ends. CDR3 loop: CASHLTGAQETQYF. DNA for the CDR3: TGTGCCAGCCACCTGACAGGAGCCCAAGAGACCCAGTACTTC.

The rearrangement links TRBV5-1 to TRBJ1-4; D unclear. V lost 3 bases to trimming and J lost 3 bases, with 12 bases between them. The CDR3 length is 15 residues. CDR1 and CDR2 (germline): SGHRS, YFSETQ. The CDR3 nucleotides read TGCGCCAGCAGCTCTGATCCGGCGGCTAATGAAAAACTGTTTTTT. Encoded protein: CASSSDPAANEKLFF. Using reference TRBV5-1 and TRBJ1-4 for the parts outside the CDR3, the full variable domain is KAGVTQTPRYLIKTRGQQVTLSCSPISGHRSVSWYQQTPGQGLQFLFEYFSETQRNKGNFPGRFSGRQFSNSRSEMNVSTLELGDSALYLCASSSDPAANEKLFFGSGTQLSVL.